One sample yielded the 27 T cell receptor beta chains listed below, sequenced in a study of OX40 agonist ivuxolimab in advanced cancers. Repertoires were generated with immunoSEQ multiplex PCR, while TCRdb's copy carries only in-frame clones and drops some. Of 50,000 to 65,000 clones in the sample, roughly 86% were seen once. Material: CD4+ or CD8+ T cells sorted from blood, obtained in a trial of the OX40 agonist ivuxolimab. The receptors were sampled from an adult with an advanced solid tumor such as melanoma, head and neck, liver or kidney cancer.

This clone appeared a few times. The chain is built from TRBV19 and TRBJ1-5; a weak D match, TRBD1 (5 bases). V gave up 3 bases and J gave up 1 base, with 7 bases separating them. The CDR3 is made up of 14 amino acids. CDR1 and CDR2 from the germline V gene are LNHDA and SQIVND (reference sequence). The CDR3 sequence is CASSIRESNQPQHF. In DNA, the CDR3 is TGTGCCAGTAGTATCAGGGAGAGCAATCAGCCCCAGCATTTT.

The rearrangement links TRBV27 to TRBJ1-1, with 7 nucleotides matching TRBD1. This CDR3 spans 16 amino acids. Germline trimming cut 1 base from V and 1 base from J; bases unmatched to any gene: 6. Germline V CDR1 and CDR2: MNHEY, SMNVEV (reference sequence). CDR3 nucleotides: TGTGCCAGCAGTTTATACGGGCAGGGGGAGAACACTGAAGCTTTCTTT. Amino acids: CASSLYGQGENTEAFF.

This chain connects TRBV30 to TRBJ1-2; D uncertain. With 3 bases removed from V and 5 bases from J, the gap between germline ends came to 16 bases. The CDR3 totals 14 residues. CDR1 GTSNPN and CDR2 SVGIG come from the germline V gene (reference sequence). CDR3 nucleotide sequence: TGTGCCTGGAGAGCCTCGGGAAGGTTGTATGGCTACACCTTC. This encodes CAWRASGRLYGYTF.

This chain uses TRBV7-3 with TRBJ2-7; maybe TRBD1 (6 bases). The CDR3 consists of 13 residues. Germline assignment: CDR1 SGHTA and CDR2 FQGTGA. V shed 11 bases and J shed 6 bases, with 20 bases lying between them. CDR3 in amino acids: CASSQGRIGEQYF. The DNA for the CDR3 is TGTGCCTCATCACAGGGTAGAATCGGCGAGCAGTACTTC.

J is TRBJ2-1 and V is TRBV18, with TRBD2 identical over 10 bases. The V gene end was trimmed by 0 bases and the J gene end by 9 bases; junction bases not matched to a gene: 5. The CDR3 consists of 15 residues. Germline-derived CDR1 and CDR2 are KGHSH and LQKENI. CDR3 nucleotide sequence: TGTGCCAGCTCACCACCGGAACTAGCGGGAATTGAGCAGTTCTTC. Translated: CASSPPELAGIEQFF. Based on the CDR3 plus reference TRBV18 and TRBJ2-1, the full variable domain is NAGVMQNPRHLVRRRGQEARLRCSPMKGHSHVYWYRQLPEEGLKFMVYLQKENIIDESGMPKERFSAEFPKEGPSILRIQQVVRGDSAAYFCASSPPELAGIEQFFGPGTRLTVL.

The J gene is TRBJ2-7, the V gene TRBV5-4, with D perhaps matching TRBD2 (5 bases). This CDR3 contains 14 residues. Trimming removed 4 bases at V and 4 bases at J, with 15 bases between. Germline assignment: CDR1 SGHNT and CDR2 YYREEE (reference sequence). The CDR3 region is CASSKLGESYEQYF. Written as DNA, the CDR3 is TGTGCCAGCAGCAAACTTGGGGAGAGTTACGAGCAGTACTTC.

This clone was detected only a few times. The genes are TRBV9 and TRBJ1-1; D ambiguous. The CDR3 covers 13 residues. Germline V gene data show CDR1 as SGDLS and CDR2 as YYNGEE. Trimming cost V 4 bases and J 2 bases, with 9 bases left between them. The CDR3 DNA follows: TGTGCCAGCAGCCCCGGCACAAACACTGAAGCTTTCTTT. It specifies CASSPGTNTEAFF.

CDR3 region: CASSTSGTASTDTQYF. The CDR3 nucleotides are TGTGCCAGCAGCACATCCGGGACAGCGAGCACAGATACGCAGTATTTT. The chain has TRBV9 and TRBJ2-3, with TRBD1 matching over 7 bases. Trimming took 4 bases from V and 0 from J; bases not matched to a gene: 8. The CDR3 spans 16 residues. In germline, CDR1 is SGDLS, CDR2 YYNGEE. Variable domain in full (rest from reference TRBV9 and TRBJ2-3): DSGVTQTPKHLITATGQRVTLRCSPRSGDLSVYWYQQSLDQGLQFLIQYYNGEERAKGNILERFSAQQFPDLHSELNLSSLELGDSALYFCASSTSGTASTDTQYFGPGTRLTVL.

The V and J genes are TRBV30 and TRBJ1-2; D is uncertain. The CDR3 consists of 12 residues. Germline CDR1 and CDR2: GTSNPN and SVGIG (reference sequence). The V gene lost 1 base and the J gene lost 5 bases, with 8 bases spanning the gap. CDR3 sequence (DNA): TGTGCCTGGAGTGCCATTGGATATGGCTACACCTTC. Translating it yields CAWSAIGYGYTF.

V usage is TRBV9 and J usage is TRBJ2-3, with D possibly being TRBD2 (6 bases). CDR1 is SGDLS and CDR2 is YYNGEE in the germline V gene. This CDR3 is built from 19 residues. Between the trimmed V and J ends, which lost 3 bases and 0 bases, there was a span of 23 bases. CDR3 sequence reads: CASSARGGGSGLSTDTQYF. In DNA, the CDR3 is TGTGCCAGCAGCGCCCGTGGTGGAGGGTCGGGCCTTAGCACAGATACGCAGTATTTT.

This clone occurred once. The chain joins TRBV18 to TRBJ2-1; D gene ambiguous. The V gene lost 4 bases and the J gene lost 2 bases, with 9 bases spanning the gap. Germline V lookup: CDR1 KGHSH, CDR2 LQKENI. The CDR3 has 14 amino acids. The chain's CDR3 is CASSRTATYNEQFF. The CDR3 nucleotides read TGTGCCAGCTCACGGACGGCCACCTACAATGAGCAGTTCTTC.

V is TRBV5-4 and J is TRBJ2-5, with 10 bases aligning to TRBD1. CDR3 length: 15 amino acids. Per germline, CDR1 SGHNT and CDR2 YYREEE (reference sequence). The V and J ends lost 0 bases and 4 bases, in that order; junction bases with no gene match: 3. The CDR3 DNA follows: TGTGCCAGCAGCTTGGGGGACAGGGGTTCAGAGACCCAGTACTTC. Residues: CASSLGDRGSETQYF.

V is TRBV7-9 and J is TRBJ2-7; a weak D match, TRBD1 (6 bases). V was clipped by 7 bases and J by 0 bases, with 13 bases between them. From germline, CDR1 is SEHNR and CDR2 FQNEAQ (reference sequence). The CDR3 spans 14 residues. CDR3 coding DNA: TGTGCCAGCAACCAACAGGGAAGCTCCTACGAGCAGTACTTC. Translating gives CASNQQGSSYEQYF.

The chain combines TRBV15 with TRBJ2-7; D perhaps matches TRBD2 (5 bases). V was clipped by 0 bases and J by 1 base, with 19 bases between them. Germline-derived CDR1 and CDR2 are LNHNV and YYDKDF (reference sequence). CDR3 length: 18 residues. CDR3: CATSRDPPHERRSYEQYF. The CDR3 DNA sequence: TGTGCCACCAGCAGAGATCCCCCCCATGAGCGGAGATCCTACGAGCAGTACTTC.

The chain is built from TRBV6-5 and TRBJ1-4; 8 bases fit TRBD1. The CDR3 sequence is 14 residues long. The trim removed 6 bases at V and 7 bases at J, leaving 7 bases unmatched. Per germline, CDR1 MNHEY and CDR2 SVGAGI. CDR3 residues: CASRTGRGLEKLFF. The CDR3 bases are TGTGCCAGCAGGACCGGCAGGGGGCTTGAAAAACTGTTTTTT.

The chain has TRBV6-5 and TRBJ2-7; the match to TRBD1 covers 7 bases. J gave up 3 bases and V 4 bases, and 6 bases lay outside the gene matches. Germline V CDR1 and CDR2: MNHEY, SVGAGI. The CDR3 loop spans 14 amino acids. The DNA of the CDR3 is TGTGCCAGCAGTTCAGGACAGGAGGTCTACGAGCAGTACTTC. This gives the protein CASSSGQEVYEQYF.

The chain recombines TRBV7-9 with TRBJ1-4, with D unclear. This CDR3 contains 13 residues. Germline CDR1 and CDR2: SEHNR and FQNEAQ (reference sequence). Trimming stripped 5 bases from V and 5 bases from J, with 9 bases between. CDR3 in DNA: TGTGCCAGCAGCCACAGCGAAAATGAAAAACTGTTTTTT. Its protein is CASSHSENEKLFF.

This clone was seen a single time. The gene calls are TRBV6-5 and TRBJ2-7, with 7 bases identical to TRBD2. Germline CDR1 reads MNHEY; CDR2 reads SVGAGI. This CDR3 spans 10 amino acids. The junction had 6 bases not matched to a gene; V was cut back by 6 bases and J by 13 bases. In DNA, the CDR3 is TGTGCCAGCAGAGGGACTAACTTATACTTC. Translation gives CASRGTNLYF.

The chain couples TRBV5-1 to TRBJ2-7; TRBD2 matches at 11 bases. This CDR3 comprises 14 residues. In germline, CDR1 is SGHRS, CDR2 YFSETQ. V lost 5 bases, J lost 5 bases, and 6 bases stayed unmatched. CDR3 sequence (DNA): TGCGCCAGCAGAACTAGCGGGAGTTTCAACGAGCAGTACTTC. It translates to CASRTSGSFNEQYF.

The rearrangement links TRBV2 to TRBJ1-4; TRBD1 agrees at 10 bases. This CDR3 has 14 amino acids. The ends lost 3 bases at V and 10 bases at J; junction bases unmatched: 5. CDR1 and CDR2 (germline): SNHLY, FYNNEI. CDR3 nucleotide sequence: TGTGCCAGCAGTGACAGGGACAGGGGTGGAAAACTGTTTTTT. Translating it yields CASSDRDRGGKLFF.

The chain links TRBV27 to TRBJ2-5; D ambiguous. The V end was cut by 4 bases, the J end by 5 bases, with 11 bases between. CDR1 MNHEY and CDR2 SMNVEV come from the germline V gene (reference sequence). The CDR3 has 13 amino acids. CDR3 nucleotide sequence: TGTGCCAGCAGTTCCCCCCTAGAGGAGACCCAGTACTTC. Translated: CASSSPLEETQYF.

CDR3 in amino acids: CASRVAGMNTGELFF. The CDR3 DNA sequence: TGTGCCAGCAGGGTAGCGGGGATGAACACCGGGGAGCTGTTTTTT. V usage is TRBV28 and J usage is TRBJ2-2; TRBD2 agrees at 8 bases. V lost 6 bases, J lost 1 base, and 4 bases stayed unmatched. The germline CDR1 and CDR2 sequences are MDHEN and SYDVKM. This CDR3 has 15 residues.

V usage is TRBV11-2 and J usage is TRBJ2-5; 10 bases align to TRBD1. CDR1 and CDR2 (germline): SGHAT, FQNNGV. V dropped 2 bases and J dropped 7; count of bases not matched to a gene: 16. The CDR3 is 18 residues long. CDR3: CASSLLPTQTGGRGTQYF. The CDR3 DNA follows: TGTGCCAGCAGCTTATTACCCACCCAGACAGGGGGCCGGGGGACCCAGTACTTC.

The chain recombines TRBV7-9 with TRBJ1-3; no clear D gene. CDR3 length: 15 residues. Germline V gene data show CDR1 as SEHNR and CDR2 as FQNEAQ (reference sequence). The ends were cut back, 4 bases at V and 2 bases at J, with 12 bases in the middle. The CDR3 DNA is TGTGCCAGCAGCTGGGCCACGGCGACTGGAAACACCATATATTTT. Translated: CASSWATATGNTIYF.

CDR3 DNA: TGCGCCAGCAGCTTGGGGCTGAACTCCTACGAGCAGTACTTC. Its protein is CASSLGLNSYEQYF. This chain links TRBV5-1 with TRBJ2-7; D ambiguous. The CDR3 runs to 14 residues. With 0 bases removed from V and 0 bases from J, the gap between germline ends came to 7 bases. Germline V gene data show CDR1 as SGHRS and CDR2 as YFSETQ.

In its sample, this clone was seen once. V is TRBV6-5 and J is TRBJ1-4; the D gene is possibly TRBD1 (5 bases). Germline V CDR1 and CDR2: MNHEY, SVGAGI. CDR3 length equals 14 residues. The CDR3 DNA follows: TGTGCTTCCCGGGCGGGGCCAACTAATGAAAAACTGTTTTTT. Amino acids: CASRAGPTNEKLFF.

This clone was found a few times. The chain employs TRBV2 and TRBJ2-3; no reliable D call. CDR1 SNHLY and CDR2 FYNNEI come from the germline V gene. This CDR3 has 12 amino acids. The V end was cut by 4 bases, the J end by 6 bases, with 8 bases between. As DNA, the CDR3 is TGTGCCAGCAGTGTTCTTGGGGATACGCAGTATTTT. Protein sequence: CASSVLGDTQYF.